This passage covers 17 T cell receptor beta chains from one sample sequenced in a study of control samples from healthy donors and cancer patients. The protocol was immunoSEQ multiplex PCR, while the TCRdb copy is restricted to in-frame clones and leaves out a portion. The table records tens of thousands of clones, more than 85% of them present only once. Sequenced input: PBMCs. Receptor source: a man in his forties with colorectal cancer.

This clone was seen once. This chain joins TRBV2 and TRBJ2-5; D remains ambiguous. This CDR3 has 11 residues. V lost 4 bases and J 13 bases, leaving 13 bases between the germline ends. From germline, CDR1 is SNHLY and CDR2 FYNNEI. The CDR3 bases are TGTGCCAGCAGTGTGGGTTGGGATAGGTACTTC. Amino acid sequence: CASSVGWDRYF.

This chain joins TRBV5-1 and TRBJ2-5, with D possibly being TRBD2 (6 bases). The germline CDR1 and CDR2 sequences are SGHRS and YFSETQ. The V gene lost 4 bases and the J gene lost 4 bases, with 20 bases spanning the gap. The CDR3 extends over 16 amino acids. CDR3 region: CASSLLGGATSETQYF. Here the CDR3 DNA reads TGCGCCAGCAGCCTTCTCGGCGGGGCGACTTCAGAGACCCAGTACTTC.

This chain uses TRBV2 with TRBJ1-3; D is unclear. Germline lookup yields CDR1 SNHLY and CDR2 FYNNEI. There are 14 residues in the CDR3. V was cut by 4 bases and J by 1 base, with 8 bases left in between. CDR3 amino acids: CASSVGSSGNTIYF. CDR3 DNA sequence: TGTGCCAGCAGTGTTGGGTCGTCTGGAAACACCATATATTTT.

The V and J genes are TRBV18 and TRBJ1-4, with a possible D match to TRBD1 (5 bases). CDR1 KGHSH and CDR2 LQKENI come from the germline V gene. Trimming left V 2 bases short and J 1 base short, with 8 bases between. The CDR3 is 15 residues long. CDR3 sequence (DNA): TGTGCCAGCTCACCAGACAGTGGAACTAATGAAAAACTGTTTTTT. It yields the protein CASSPDSGTNEKLFF.

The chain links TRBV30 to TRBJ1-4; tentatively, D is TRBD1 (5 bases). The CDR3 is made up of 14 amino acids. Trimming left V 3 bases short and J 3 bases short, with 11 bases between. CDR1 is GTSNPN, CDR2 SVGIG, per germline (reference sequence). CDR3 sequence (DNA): TGTGCCTGGAGCGGGGGAGGACCTAATGAAAAACTGTTTTTT. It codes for CAWSGGGPNEKLFF.

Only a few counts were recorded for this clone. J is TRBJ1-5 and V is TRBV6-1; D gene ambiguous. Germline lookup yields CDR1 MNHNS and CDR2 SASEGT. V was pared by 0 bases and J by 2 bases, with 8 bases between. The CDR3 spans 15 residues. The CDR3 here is CASSEAGWGNQPQHF. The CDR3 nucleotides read TGTGCCAGCAGTGAAGCGGGGTGGGGCAATCAGCCCCAGCATTTT.

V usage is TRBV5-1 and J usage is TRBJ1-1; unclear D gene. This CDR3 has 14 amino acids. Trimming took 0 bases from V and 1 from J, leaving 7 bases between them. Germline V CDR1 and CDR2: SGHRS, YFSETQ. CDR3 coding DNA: TGCGCCAGCAGCTTGGAAGCGTCGAACACTGAAGCTTTCTTT. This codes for CASSLEASNTEAFF.

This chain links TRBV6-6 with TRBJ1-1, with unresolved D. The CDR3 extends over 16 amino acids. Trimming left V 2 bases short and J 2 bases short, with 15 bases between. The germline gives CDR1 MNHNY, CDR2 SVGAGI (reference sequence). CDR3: CASSYPRRGINTEAFF. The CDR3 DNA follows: TGTGCCAGCAGTTACCCCCGACGCGGAATTAACACTGAAGCTTTCTTT.

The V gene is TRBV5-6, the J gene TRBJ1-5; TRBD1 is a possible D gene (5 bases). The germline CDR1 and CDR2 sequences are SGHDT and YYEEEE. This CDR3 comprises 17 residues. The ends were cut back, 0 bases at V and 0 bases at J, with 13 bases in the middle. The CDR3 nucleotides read TGTGCCAGCAGCTTGGGTTTGGGGGGTAATAGCAATCAGCCCCAGCATTTT. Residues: CASSLGLGGNSNQPQHF.

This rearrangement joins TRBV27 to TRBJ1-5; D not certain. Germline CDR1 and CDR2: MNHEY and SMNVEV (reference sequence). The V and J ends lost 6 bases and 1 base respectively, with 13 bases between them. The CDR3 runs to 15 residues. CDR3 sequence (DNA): TGTGCCAGCAGCCCCATAGCAATAAGCAATCAGCCCCAGCATTTT. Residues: CASSPIAISNQPQHF.

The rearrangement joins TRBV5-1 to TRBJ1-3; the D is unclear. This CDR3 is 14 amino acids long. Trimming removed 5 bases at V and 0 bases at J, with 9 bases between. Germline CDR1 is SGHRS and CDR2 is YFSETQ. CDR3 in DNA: TGCGCCAGCAGACAGTCAAACTCTGGAAACACCATATATTTT. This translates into CASRQSNSGNTIYF. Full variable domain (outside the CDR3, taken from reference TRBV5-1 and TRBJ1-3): KAGVTQTPRYLIKTRGQQVTLSCSPISGHRSVSWYQQTPGQGLQFLFEYFSETQRNKGNFPGRFSGRQFSNSRSEMNVSTLELGDSALYLCASRQSNSGNTIYFGEGSWLTVV.

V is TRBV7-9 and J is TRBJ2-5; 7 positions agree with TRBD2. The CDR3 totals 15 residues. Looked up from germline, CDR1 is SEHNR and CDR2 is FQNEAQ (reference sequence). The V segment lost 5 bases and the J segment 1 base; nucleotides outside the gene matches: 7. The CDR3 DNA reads TGTGCCAGCAGCCGGGCTAGCGGTGGCCAAGAGACCCAGTACTTC. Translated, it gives CASSRASGGQETQYF.

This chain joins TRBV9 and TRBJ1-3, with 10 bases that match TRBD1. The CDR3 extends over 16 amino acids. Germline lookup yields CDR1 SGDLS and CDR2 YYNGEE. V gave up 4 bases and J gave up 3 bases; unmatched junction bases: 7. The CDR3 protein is CASSPPDRGLGNTIYF. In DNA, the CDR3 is TGTGCCAGCAGCCCACCAGACAGGGGGCTTGGAAACACCATATATTTT.

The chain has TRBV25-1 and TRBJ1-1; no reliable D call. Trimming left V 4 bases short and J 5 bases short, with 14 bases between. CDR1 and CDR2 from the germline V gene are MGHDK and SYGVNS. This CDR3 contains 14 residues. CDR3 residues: CASSGSRERTEAFF. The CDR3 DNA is TGTGCCAGCAGTGGTTCACGGGAGAGGACTGAAGCTTTCTTT.

CDR3 sequence (DNA): TGTGCCAGCTCACCGGTTATGGAGAACTATGGCTACACCTTC. Its translation is CASSPVMENYGYTF. This chain joins TRBV18 and TRBJ1-2; no firm D call. This CDR3 contains 14 residues. Trimming removed 3 bases from V and 2 bases from J, with 10 bases in between. CDR1 is KGHSH, CDR2 LQKENI, per germline.

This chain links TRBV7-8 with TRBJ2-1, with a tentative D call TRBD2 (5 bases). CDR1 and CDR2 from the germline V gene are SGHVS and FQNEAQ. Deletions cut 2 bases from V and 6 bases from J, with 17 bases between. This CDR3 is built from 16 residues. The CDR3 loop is CASSLSARVMRNEQFF. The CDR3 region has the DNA TGTGCCAGCAGCTTAAGTGCGAGGGTCATGCGCAATGAGCAGTTCTTC. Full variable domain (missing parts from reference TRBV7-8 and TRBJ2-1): GAGVSQSPRYKVAKRGQDVALRCDPISGHVSLFWYQQALGQGPEFLTYFQNEAQLDKSGLPSDRFFAERPEGSVSTLKIQRTQQEDSAVYLCASSLSARVMRNEQFFGPGTRLTVL.

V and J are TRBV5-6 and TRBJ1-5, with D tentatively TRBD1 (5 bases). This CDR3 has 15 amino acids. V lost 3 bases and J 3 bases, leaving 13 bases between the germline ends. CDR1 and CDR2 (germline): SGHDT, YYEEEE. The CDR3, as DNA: TGTGCCAGCAGCTGGGGGAACAGTCCCAATCAGCCCCAGCATTTT. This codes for CASSWGNSPNQPQHF.